The rows below give T cell receptor beta chains drawn from one sample of a study of a mutant IDH1 vaccine in newly diagnosed glioma. Which antigens these TCRs recognize remains unknown. Clones were read by immunoSEQ multiplex PCR, and TCRdb kept only the in-frame ones, dropping some. The data hold about 60,000 clones, with approximately 84% observed a single time. This specimen was PBMCs, taken from a glioma patient whose treatment included an IDH1 peptide vaccine. The receptors shown here come from a woman between 50 and 59 years old with glioma. Each CDR3 is given with its conserved first and last residue. Each record gives: clone size, V gene, D gene, J gene, CDR3 DNA, CDR3 protein. D genes are given only for firm matches. Clone size, where shown, is once, few, many, or a class for clones that have expanded.

abundance: .; v_gene: TRBV5-1; d_gene: .; j_gene: TRBJ2-7; CDR3nt: TGCGCCAGCAGCTTATCCGCTGACGAGCAGTACTTC; CDR3aa: CASSLSADEQYF
abundance: .; v_gene: TRBV18; d_gene: .; j_gene: TRBJ2-1; CDR3nt: TGTGCCAGCTCACCACCGGGCGGCCTGAGCTCCTACAATGAGCAGTTCTTC; CDR3aa: CASSPPGGLSSYNEQFF
abundance: .; v_gene: TRBV6-5; d_gene: .; j_gene: TRBJ1-1; CDR3nt: TGTGCCAGCAGCCTCTCGGGGGGGAACACTGAAGCTTTCTTT; CDR3aa: CASSLSGGNTEAFF
abundance: .; v_gene: TRBV6-6; d_gene: .; j_gene: TRBJ2-3; CDR3nt: TGTGCCAGCAGTCACGGACAAGGTACGCAGTATTTT; CDR3aa: CASSHGQGTQYF
abundance: few; v_gene: TRBV4-1; d_gene: .; j_gene: TRBJ1-2; CDR3nt: TGCGCCAGCAGCCAAGATCGCTCGGGGGCGGTCTATGGCTACACCTTC; CDR3aa: CASSQDRSGAVYGYTF
abundance: .; v_gene: TRBV28; d_gene: .; j_gene: TRBJ2-2; CDR3nt: TGTGCCAGCAGGGGGACCGCGAACACCGGGGAGCTGTTTTTT; CDR3aa: CASRGTANTGELFF
abundance: .; v_gene: TRBV27; d_gene: .; j_gene: TRBJ2-2; CDR3nt: TGTGCCAGCAGCCCCGCAGTGAACACCGGGGAGCTGTTTTTT; CDR3aa: CASSPAVNTGELFF
abundance: .; v_gene: TRBV5-6; d_gene: .; j_gene: TRBJ1-3; CDR3nt: TGTGCCAGCAACCCGGGGAGGACGAGTGGAAACACCATATATTTT; CDR3aa: CASNPGRTSGNTIYF
abundance: .; v_gene: TRBV5-1; d_gene: TRBD2; j_gene: TRBJ2-2; CDR3nt: TGCGCCAGCAGCTCCCCTAGCGGCGCGAACACCGGGGAGCTGTTTTTT; CDR3aa: CASSSPSGANTGELFF
abundance: .; v_gene: TRBV2; d_gene: TRBD1; j_gene: TRBJ2-2; CDR3nt: TGTGCCAGCAGTGAAGCATCGTGGACAGGGGCCGCCGGGGAGCTGTTTTTT; CDR3aa: CASSEASWTGAAGELFF
abundance: .; v_gene: TRBV7-8; d_gene: .; j_gene: TRBJ1-1; CDR3nt: TGTGCCAGCAGCAGTGGGGGGGACACTGAAGCTTTCTTT; CDR3aa: CASSSGGDTEAFF
abundance: .; v_gene: TRBV6-6; d_gene: .; j_gene: TRBJ1-1; CDR3nt: TGTGCCAGCAGTTACTCGACAGTGAACACTGAAGCTTTCTTT; CDR3aa: CASSYSTVNTEAFF
abundance: .; v_gene: TRBV6-1; d_gene: .; j_gene: TRBJ2-7; CDR3nt: TGTGCCAGCAGTGAAACGGTTGGAGGGCGCAACGAGCAGTACTTC; CDR3aa: CASSETVGGRNEQYF
abundance: .; v_gene: TRBV6-5; d_gene: TRBD1; j_gene: TRBJ2-1; CDR3nt: TGTGCCAGCAGTCCCACAGGGGATGAGCAGTTCTTC; CDR3aa: CASSPTGDEQFF
abundance: few; v_gene: TRBV7-6; d_gene: .; j_gene: TRBJ1-4; CDR3nt: TGTGCCAGCAGCTCACCATCAGGGGTTTTTAATGAAAAACTGTTTTTT; CDR3aa: CASSSPSGVFNEKLFF
abundance: .; v_gene: TRBV5-1; d_gene: .; j_gene: TRBJ2-3; CDR3nt: TGCGCCAGCAGCAGGGGACTTCCCGGGGATACGCAGTATTTT; CDR3aa: CASSRGLPGDTQYF
abundance: .; v_gene: TRBV13; d_gene: .; j_gene: TRBJ2-5; CDR3nt: TGTGCCAGCAGCTCAGGGGACAACCAAGAGACCCAGTACTTC; CDR3aa: CASSSGDNQETQYF
abundance: .; v_gene: TRBV19; d_gene: .; j_gene: TRBJ1-5; CDR3nt: TGTGCCAGTAGTATAGAGGACAGCAGCTATCAGCCCCAGCATTTT; CDR3aa: CASSIEDSSYQPQHF
abundance: .; v_gene: TRBV19; d_gene: .; j_gene: TRBJ2-3; CDR3nt: TGTGCCAGTAGTATGACAGCCCTGGGAGATACGCAGTATTTT; CDR3aa: CASSMTALGDTQYF
abundance: .; v_gene: TRBV9; d_gene: TRBD1; j_gene: TRBJ2-7; CDR3nt: TGTGCCAGCAGCTTCATGGACAGGGGAAACTACGAGCAGTACTTC; CDR3aa: CASSFMDRGNYEQYF
abundance: .; v_gene: TRBV30; d_gene: TRBD1; j_gene: TRBJ1-2; CDR3nt: TGTGCCTGGAGTGGACAGGGAAGAACTTATGGCTACACCTTC; CDR3aa: CAWSGQGRTYGYTF
abundance: few; v_gene: TRBV6-5; d_gene: .; j_gene: TRBJ2-6; CDR3nt: TGTGCCAGCAGGTACTCTGGGGCCAACGTCCTGACTTTC; CDR3aa: CASRYSGANVLTF
abundance: few; v_gene: TRBV9; d_gene: .; j_gene: TRBJ1-1; CDR3nt: TGTGCCAGCAGCGTGGAGGACGGAAAAACTGAAGCTTTCTTT; CDR3aa: CASSVEDGKTEAFF
abundance: .; v_gene: TRBV7-2; d_gene: .; j_gene: TRBJ2-5; CDR3nt: TGTGCCAGCAGCTTAGATCGACATCCAGAGACCCAGTACTTC; CDR3aa: CASSLDRHPETQYF
abundance: .; v_gene: TRBV14; d_gene: .; j_gene: TRBJ1-2; CDR3nt: TGTGCCAGCAGCCCCCCGGACAGAACTTACTATGGCTACACCTTC; CDR3aa: CASSPPDRTYYGYTF
abundance: .; v_gene: TRBV28; d_gene: .; j_gene: TRBJ2-7; CDR3nt: TGTGCCAGCAGCCTTAATCCCTACGAGCAGTACTTC; CDR3aa: CASSLNPYEQYF
abundance: .; v_gene: TRBV10-1; d_gene: TRBD2; j_gene: TRBJ2-1; CDR3nt: TGCGCCAGCAGGGATTGGACTAGCGGGGGTGTGGATGAGCAGTTCTTC; CDR3aa: CASRDWTSGGVDEQFF
abundance: .; v_gene: TRBV9; d_gene: .; j_gene: TRBJ2-5; CDR3nt: TGTGCCAGCAGCGTAGCCCCTATAGGGAGTTCCCAAGAGACCCAGTACTTC; CDR3aa: CASSVAPIGSSQETQYF
abundance: .; v_gene: TRBV6-1; d_gene: .; j_gene: TRBJ2-6; CDR3nt: TGTGCCAGCAGTTTACGGGCCTCTGGGGCCAACGTCCTGACTTTC; CDR3aa: CASSLRASGANVLTF
abundance: once; v_gene: TRBV4-2; d_gene: .; j_gene: TRBJ1-5; CDR3nt: TGTGCCAGCAGCCAAGAGGTCGGGGAGGGTCAGCCCCAGCATTTT; CDR3aa: CASSQEVGEGQPQHF
abundance: .; v_gene: TRBV7-2; d_gene: TRBD2; j_gene: TRBJ2-2; CDR3nt: TGTGCCAGCAGACGGCGGGGGGGCCCCGACACCGGGGAGCTGTTTTTT; CDR3aa: CASRRRGGPDTGELFF
abundance: once; v_gene: TRBV28; d_gene: TRBD1; j_gene: TRBJ1-1; CDR3nt: TGTGCCAGCATTCCTCGGGGACAGGGAAGCACTGAAGCTTTCTTT; CDR3aa: CASIPRGQGSTEAFF
abundance: .; v_gene: TRBV5-6; d_gene: TRBD1; j_gene: TRBJ1-6; CDR3nt: TGTGCCAGCAGCTGTGACCGTGAGACAGGGAACTTT; CDR3aa: CASSCDRETGNF
abundance: .; v_gene: TRBV18; d_gene: TRBD1; j_gene: TRBJ1-1; CDR3nt: TGTGCCAGCTCACCTTATCGTCAGGGACAGATGAACACTGAAGCTTTCTTT; CDR3aa: CASSPYRQGQMNTEAFF
abundance: .; v_gene: TRBV6-1; d_gene: TRBD1; j_gene: TRBJ1-1; CDR3nt: TGTGCCAGCAGCAGGACAGGGAAAGGTACTGAAGCTTTCTTT; CDR3aa: CASSRTGKGTEAFF
abundance: .; v_gene: TRBV4-2; d_gene: .; j_gene: TRBJ1-4; CDR3nt: TGTGCCAGCAGCCAAGGGGGGGCTGGTGAAAAACTGTTTTTT; CDR3aa: CASSQGGAGEKLFF
abundance: .; v_gene: TRBV6-1; d_gene: .; j_gene: TRBJ1-1; CDR3nt: TGTGCCAGCAGTGACAGGGAGGGGGCTGAAGCTTTCTTT; CDR3aa: CASSDREGAEAFF
abundance: .; v_gene: TRBV29-1; d_gene: .; j_gene: TRBJ1-1; CDR3nt: TGCAGCGTGGCCGGGACCCTGAAGGCTTTCTTT; CDR3aa: CSVAGTLKAFF
abundance: .; v_gene: TRBV4-1; d_gene: TRBD1; j_gene: TRBJ2-7; CDR3nt: TGCGCCAGCAGCCAAAATAGACAGGGGACCTACGAGCAGTACTTC; CDR3aa: CASSQNRQGTYEQYF
abundance: .; v_gene: TRBV5-5; d_gene: .; j_gene: TRBJ2-1; CDR3nt: TGTGCCAGCAGCTTTTTACAGTACAATGAGCAGTTCTTC; CDR3aa: CASSFLQYNEQFF
abundance: .; v_gene: TRBV25-1; d_gene: .; j_gene: TRBJ2-5; CDR3nt: TGTGCCAGCAGTGAATCTTTCCAGGGAGGAGGGGAGACCCAGTACTTC; CDR3aa: CASSESFQGGGETQYF
abundance: .; v_gene: TRBV19; d_gene: .; j_gene: TRBJ2-5; CDR3nt: TGTGCCAGTAGTTTCAGACTAGGAGAGGAGACCCAGTACTTC; CDR3aa: CASSFRLGEETQYF
abundance: once; v_gene: TRBV9; d_gene: TRBD2; j_gene: TRBJ2-3; CDR3nt: TGTGCCAGCAGTCTAAGCGGGAGGACTAGCACAGATACGCAGTATTTT; CDR3aa: CASSLSGRTSTDTQYF
abundance: .; v_gene: TRBV5-1; d_gene: .; j_gene: TRBJ2-3; CDR3nt: TGCGCCAGCAGCTTGACGGGGGAGGGCACAGATACGCAGTATTTT; CDR3aa: CASSLTGEGTDTQYF
abundance: once; v_gene: TRBV30; d_gene: TRBD1; j_gene: TRBJ2-2; CDR3nt: TGTGCCTGGAGTAGATCCGGGACAGTCAACACCGGGGAGCTGTTTTTT; CDR3aa: CAWSRSGTVNTGELFF
abundance: .; v_gene: TRBV30; d_gene: TRBD1; j_gene: TRBJ1-2; CDR3nt: TGTGCCTGGAACGACAGGGGAATTCGGGGCTACACCTTC; CDR3aa: CAWNDRGIRGYTF